This passage covers 32 T cell receptor beta chains from one sample sequenced in a study of tumor-infiltrating lymphocytes in primary liver carcinoma. Taking about 17-33 mg of unsorted bulk tissue, the authors co-extracted RNA and DNA. Priming with a constant-region primer yielded TCR beta cDNA from roughly 490 ng total RNA. Three nested multiplex PCR rounds, a slightly modified ARM-PCR, produced the libraries for TCR beta. TRBV1-TRBV30 forward and Cbeta reverse primers drove the first two roughly 10-cycle rounds. In TCRdb, the multiplex PCR reads were re-called with MiXCR into one record per CDR3 protein. The sample contains around 79,000 distinct CDR3 sequences, 69% of which appear only once. The sequencing sample was made of tumor-adjacent normal liver tissue. Source of these receptors: a man in his forties with primary liver carcinoma and hepatitis B virus infection.

This clonotype was observed a handful of times. The chain has TRBV12-3 or TRBV12-4 and TRBJ1-1; D is possibly TRBD1 (5 bases). The CDR3 contains 13 residues. Trimming removed 5 bases at V and 3 bases at J, with 10 bases between. This CDR3 reads CASSLREDTEAFF. The CDR3 DNA follows: TGTGCCAGCAGTCTCAGGGAAGACACTGAAGCTTTCTTT.

With regard to this clonotype: One end of the junction fails to match germline, which may point to a read error. The chain uses TRBV4-3 and TRBJ2-7; TRBD2 aligns across 7 bases. From germline, CDR1 is LGHNA and CDR2 YSLEER. The CDR3 is 15 amino acids. The DNA of the CDR3 is TGCGCCACCAGCCAGGAGCTGGAGGGAGGGCACGAGCAGTACTTC. This encodes CATSQELEGGHEQYF.

A word on this clonotype: The junction differs from germline at one of its ends, possibly a read error. The CDR3 here is CARSLLTGSFNEQFF. The CDR3 DNA follows: TGTGCCAGAAGTCTCCTGACAGGGTCCTTCAATGAGCAGTTCTTC. This rearrangement joins TRBV6-5 to TRBJ2-1; 7 nucleotides align to TRBD1. The CDR3 is made up of 15 amino acids. The germline V gene has CDR1 MNHEY and CDR2 SVGAGI.

Worth noting for this clonotype: It may be a read error: a sequence one base away is much more abundant. The genes are TRBV7-9 and TRBJ2-1; perhaps TRBD2 as D (5 bases). The CDR3 is 13 residues long. Per the germline V gene, CDR1 is SEHNR and CDR2 is FQNEAQ (reference sequence). Trimming left V 8 bases short and J 7 bases short, with 15 bases between. The CDR3 loop is CASFEGRTNEQFF. Here the CDR3 DNA reads TGTGCCAGCTTCGAGGGAAGGACGAATGAGCAGTTCTTC. The full variable domain, its missing parts supplied by reference TRBV7-9 and TRBJ2-1, is DTGVSQNPRHKITKRGQNVTFRCDPISEHNRLYWYRQTLGQGPEFLTYFQNEAQLEKSRLLSDRFSAERPKGSFSTLEIQRTEQGDSAMYLCASFEGRTNEQFFGPGTRLTVL.

This chain joins TRBV29-1 and TRBJ2-7; D is possibly TRBD1 (5 bases). The V end was cut by 2 bases, the J end by 4 bases, with 12 bases between. Germline values: CDR1 SQVTM, CDR2 ANQGSEA. CDR3 length: 13 residues. The CDR3 DNA reads as TGCAGCGTTGAAAACAGGCTTACTTACGAGCAGTACTTC. Amino acid sequence: CSVENRLTYEQYF.

Notes on this clonotype: Being one base from a much bigger clone, this may be a read error. The CDR3 carries no conserved terminal phenylalanine or tryptophan, so it likely arises from a read error. The chain uses TRBV6-5 and TRBJ2-1; D assignment may be TRBD1 or TRBD2 (5 bases each). Trimming took 5 bases from V and 0 from J, leaving 14 bases between them. The CDR3 length is 16 residues. Germline lookup yields CDR1 MNHEY and CDR2 SVGAGI. CDR3 region: CASSLGTSGSYNEQFS. In DNA form, the CDR3 reads TGTGCCAGCAGTCTGGGGACCAGCGGCTCCTACAATGAGCAGTTCTCC.

There are many counts of this clonotype. CDR3 loop: CAWSGPRDLSSYNEQFF. DNA of the CDR3: TGTGCCTGGAGCGGCCCGAGGGACTTAAGCTCCTACAATGAGCAGTTCTTC. The chain is built from TRBV30 and TRBJ2-1, with a weak D call TRBD2 (6 bases). Trimming cost V 3 bases and J 0 bases, with 18 bases left between them. Germline CDR1 is GTSNPN and CDR2 is SVGIG (reference sequence). This CDR3 is built from 17 residues.

Concerning this clonotype itself: Given the absence of the conserved phenylalanine or tryptophan at the CDR3 end, a read error is likely. This sequence joins TRBV11-3 and TRBJ2-3; no clear D gene. This CDR3 is built from 14 residues. The germline V gene encodes CDR1 SGHNT and CDR2 YENEEA. The CDR3 DNA sequence: TGTGCGAGCAGCTTACGGAGAAACACAGATACGCAGTATTCT. Translated, it gives CASSLRRNTDTQYS.

The V call is TRBV6-1, the J call TRBJ2-7; 12 bases map to TRBD2. V shed 4 bases and J 5 bases; nucleotides not matched to a gene: 6. This CDR3 has 15 residues. Germline V gene data show CDR1 as MNHNS and CDR2 as SASEGT. The CDR3 DNA follows: TGTGCCAGCAGTGTAATGACTAGCGGGAGTGACGAGCAGTACTTC. This encodes CASSVMTSGSDEQYF.

This clonotype was picked up one time. The junction departs from the called germline gene at one end, perhaps through a read error. The rearrangement joins TRBV6-2 or TRBV6-3 to TRBJ2-3, with TRBD2 identical over 13 bases. This CDR3 has 15 residues. Germline V CDR1 and CDR2: MNHEY, SVGEGT. This CDR3 is CANRYSGLAGDAQYF. The CDR3 DNA is TGTGCCAACAGATACTCTGGACTAGCGGGAGATGCGCAGTATTTT.

About this clonotype itself: A much larger clone differs from this one at a single base, so this may be a read error. The V and J genes are TRBV4-1 and TRBJ2-5; TRBD2 might be the D (6 bases). There are 14 residues in the CDR3. The germline gives CDR1 MGHRA, CDR2 YSYEKL. The CDR3 reads CASSQDVGRETHYF. The CDR3, as DNA: TGCGCCAGCAGCCAAGATGTAGGTCGGGAGACCCATTACTTC.

V gene TRBV12-3 or TRBV12-4 combines with J gene TRBJ2-7; D is tentatively TRBD1 or TRBD2 (5 bases each). The CDR3 length is 15 residues. The CDR3 region has the DNA TGTGCCAGCAGTTTAGCGCTAGGGGCGGGCTACGAACAACACGTC. It specifies CASSLALGAGYEQHV.

With respect to this clonotype: Relative to the germline gene, one junction end is altered; a read error may explain this. CDR3 nucleotide sequence: TGCGCCAGCAGCCTACAGCCCCTTGGCCGAGAGGCCCAGTACTTC. Its translation: CASSLQPLGREAQYF. The chain recombines TRBV5-1 with TRBJ2-5; D is unclear. The CDR3 sequence is 15 residues long. Germline V gene lookup returns CDR1 SGHRS and CDR2 YFSETQ.

Note on this clonotype: An end of the junction does not agree with germline; a read error may underlie this. The rearrangement uses TRBV29-1 and TRBJ2-1, with D unresolved. The CDR3 is made up of 12 amino acids. Germline-derived CDR1 and CDR2 are SQVTM and ANQGSEA. The CDR3 bases are TGCAGCATTGAAGGACGGTACAATGAGCAGTTCTTC. It codes for CSIEGRYNEQFF.

Points on this clonotype: A read error may produce the germline difference seen at one junction end. The chain recombines TRBV6-5 with TRBJ2-2; the match to TRBD1 covers 12 bases. The CDR3 has 13 amino acids. The germline CDR1 and CDR2 sequences are MNHEY and SVGAGI. The CDR3 reads CASKGQGAGELYF. CDR3 in DNA: TGTGCCAGCAAGGGACAGGGGGCCGGGGAGCTGTATTTT.

This clonotype was detected only once. The CDR3 carries no conserved terminal phenylalanine or tryptophan, so it likely arises from a read error. V gene TRBV11-2 combines with J gene TRBJ2-5; 10 nucleotides agree with TRBD2. The CDR3 runs 18 residues. Germline lookup yields CDR1 SGHAT and CDR2 FQNNGV. Here the CDR3 reads CASTLDPWPSGRGETQYL. In DNA, the CDR3 is TGTGCCAGCACCTTAGATCCGTGGCCTAGCGGGAGAGGAGAGACCCAGTACTTA.

The chain couples TRBV28 to TRBJ1-1; 10 positions agree with TRBD1. CDR3 length: 14 amino acids. CDR1 and CDR2 (germline): MDHEN, SYDVKM. Unmatched junction bases numbered 6, after V lost 8 bases and J lost 3 bases. CDR3 DNA sequence: TGTGCCAGCTATATGGACAGGGGGGACACTGAAGCTTTCTTT. This codes for CASYMDRGDTEAFF.

The chain joins TRBV6-2 or TRBV6-3 to TRBJ1-5; D ambiguous. The CDR3 runs 18 residues. The V and J ends lost 0 bases and 3 bases respectively, with 18 bases between them. Germline V lookup: CDR1 MNHEY, CDR2 SVGEGT. CDR3 in DNA: TGTGCCAGCAGTTACTCGAGAGGACGGGGAGTTATCAATCAGCCCCAGCATTTT. Its translation: CASSYSRGRGVINQPQHF.

Concerning this clonotype: Relative to the germline gene, one junction end is altered; a read error may explain this. The chain joins TRBV11-3 to TRBJ1-5, with D possibly being TRBD1 (5 bases). CDR3 length: 15 amino acids. Per germline, CDR1 SGHNT and CDR2 YENEEA. DNA of the CDR3: TGTGCCAACAGCTTGGATCTGGGGGTGGCTCAGCCCCAGCATTTT. As protein: CANSLDLGVAQPQHF.

The V and J genes are TRBV29-1 and TRBJ2-1; 8 bases are shared with TRBD2. There are 16 residues in the CDR3. Germline trimming cut 5 bases from V and 8 bases from J; bases unmatched to any gene: 17. Germline values: CDR1 SQVTM, CDR2 ANQGSEA. As DNA, the CDR3 is TGCAGCGTTCCCGGGGTGGCCGGGGGGGGAAATTATGAGCAGTTCTTC. It is translated as CSVPGVAGGGNYEQFF.

The table lists this clonotype with many counts. The chain links TRBV10-2 to TRBJ2-2; TRBD2 aligns across 14 bases. This CDR3 is 18 amino acids long. V lost 2 bases and J lost 3; bases outside the gene matches: 5. CDR1 and CDR2 (germline): WSHSY, SAAADI. The CDR3 here is CASSEAKGLAGDTGELFF. DNA for the CDR3: TGCGCCAGCAGTGAGGCTAAGGGACTAGCGGGGGACACCGGGGAGCTGTTTTTT.

Concerning this clonotype itself: The CDR3 ends on some other residue instead of the conserved phenylalanine or tryptophan, so this is likely a read error. The chain couples TRBV29-1 to TRBJ2-4; D ambiguous. CDR3 length: 13 residues. The germline V gene encodes CDR1 SQVTM and CDR2 ANQGSEA. CDR3 loop: CSVGKAGKDIQYS. For the CDR3, the DNA is TGCAGCGTTGGGAAGGCCGGCAAAGACATTCAGTACTCC.

The rearrangement joins TRBV6-1 to TRBJ2-3; maybe TRBD2 (5 bases). The germline V gene has CDR1 MNHNS and CDR2 SASEGT. This CDR3 contains 11 residues. CDR3 residues: CASDAVYTQYF. The DNA for the CDR3 is TGTGCTAGCGATGCGGTTTACACGCAGTATTTT.

This clonotype appeared many times. This chain uses TRBV4-2 with TRBJ2-1; 9 bases fit TRBD2. Germline CDR1 is LGHNA and CDR2 is YNFKEQ. V lost 0 bases, J lost 0 bases, and 3 bases stayed unmatched. This CDR3 spans 17 amino acids. Here the CDR3 DNA reads TGTGCCAGCAGCCAAGAGGTAGCGGGGGCCTCCTACAATGAGCAGTTCTTC. Translation gives CASSQEVAGASYNEQFF.

This clonotype has a count of ten or more. The J gene is TRBJ2-3, the V gene TRBV29-1; the D gene could be TRBD1 or TRBD2 (5 bases each). CDR1 and CDR2 (germline): SQVTM, ANQGSEA. The CDR3 is made up of 14 amino acids. The ends were cut back, 5 bases at V and 1 base at J, with 13 bases in the middle. The CDR3 loop is CSVLSRGRTDTQYF. The CDR3 nucleotides are TGCAGCGTTCTTAGTCGGGGACGCACAGATACGCAGTATTTT.

On this clonotype itself: At one end, the junction sequence differs from germline, possibly due to a read error. This sequence joins TRBV11-2 and TRBJ2-3, with no clear D. Germline CDR1 is SGHAT and CDR2 is FQNNGV. This CDR3 spans 14 amino acids. The CDR3 DNA is TGTACCAGCAGCTTAGAAATCGGCGCAGATACGCAGTATTTT. Encoded protein: CTSSLEIGADTQYF.

V usage is TRBV5-6 and J usage is TRBJ2-2; tentatively, D is TRBD2 (6 bases). The germline V and J ends were trimmed by 2 bases and 3 bases, with 14 bases remaining between them. The germline V gene encodes CDR1 SGHDT and CDR2 YYEEEE. This CDR3 has 16 residues. The CDR3 sequence is CASSLHIAEYTGELFF. The CDR3 DNA is TGTGCCAGCAGCTTACACATAGCGGAATACACCGGGGAGCTGTTTTTT.

In the case of this clonotype: One end of the junction does not line up with germline, which may come from a read error. The chain links TRBV12-3 or TRBV12-4 to TRBJ1-1, with a weak D call TRBD1 (5 bases). The CDR3 length is 14 residues. CDR3 region: CTSSLGLMNTEAFF. CDR3 nucleotides: TGTACCAGCAGTTTGGGGCTGATGAACACTGAAGCTTTCTTT.

Comment on this clonotype: Germline is not matched at one junction end, which may reflect a read error. CDR3 in amino acids: CASSQEPGISNQPLYF. For the CDR3, the DNA is TGTGCCAGCAGCCAAGAGCCCGGGATTAGCAATCAGCCCCTGTATTTT. The rearrangement joins TRBV4-2 to TRBJ1-5; no clear D. This CDR3 has 16 amino acids. Germline V gene sequence: CDR1 LGHNA, CDR2 YNFKEQ.

The chain couples TRBV6-5 to TRBJ2-1; TRBD2 matches 16 bases. The CDR3 is made up of 19 amino acids. CDR1 is MNHEY and CDR2 is SVGAGI in the germline V gene. V gave up 7 bases and J gave up 2 bases; unmatched junction bases: 11. Here the CDR3 DNA reads TGTGCCAGCAATCCCGGGACTAGCGGGAGGGCCTGCGCCTACAATGAGCAGTTCTTC. Its translation: CASNPGTSGRACAYNEQFF.

In this sample, this clonotype turned up a few times. A junction boundary mismatches the germline segment, possibly from a read error. The chain carries TRBV12-3 or TRBV12-4 and TRBJ2-1, with TRBD2 matching 14 bases. The CDR3 length is 14 residues. The CDR3: CVSRGTSGSYEQFF. The DNA for the CDR3 is TGTGTCAGCAGGGGGACTAGCGGGAGTTATGAGCAGTTCTTC.

This clonotype has only a few counts. One junction end does not reproduce the germline sequence, and a read error may be involved. The chain carries TRBV11-2 and TRBJ2-7; D assignment may be TRBD1 or TRBD2 (5 bases each). Germline V lookup: CDR1 SGHAT, CDR2 FQNNGV. This CDR3 is built from 13 residues. The CDR3 loop is CASSFDSTYERYF. In DNA, the CDR3 is TGTGCCAGCAGTTTCGACAGCACCTACGAGCGGTACTTT.